This T cell receptor beta chain came from a study of shared clonotypes between healthy human individuals. Study at large: CD4 naive and CD4 memory each took three plates per donor, while CD8 naive took two and CD8 memory one. Study conclusions and caveats: Represented diversity (both genetic and exposure-history) was limited by the small number of donors. Generally, naive subsets (rather than memory subsets) showed larger estimated richness.

Worth noting for this clone: What it binds is not known.

Here immunoSEQ multiplex PCR was the method, and the copy in TCRdb shows in-frame clones only, minus some. The sample carries about 2.1 million clones, around 93% recorded once. CDR1 and CDR2 from the germline V gene are MNHEY and SMNVEV (reference sequence). This CDR3 has 15 residues. With 2 bases removed from V and 3 bases from J, the gap between germline ends came to 10 bases. CD45RO-negative, CCR7-positively selected cells formed the naive CD8 fraction, excluding terminally differentiated effector memory CD45RA+ cells. Study donors comprised healthy, HIV-negative adults devoid of recent acute infection or vaccination.

V gene TRBV27 combines with J gene TRBJ2-2; D not certain. Sequencing used naive CD8+ T cells from PBMCs. The TCR was taken from a man in his late teens or twenties in good health. Some clones in this sample may be carry-over from other donors' samples. The CDR3 loop is CASSLVLGYTGELFF. The CDR3 DNA is TGTGCCAGCAGTTTAGTCTTGGGGTACACCGGGGAGCTGTTTTTT.